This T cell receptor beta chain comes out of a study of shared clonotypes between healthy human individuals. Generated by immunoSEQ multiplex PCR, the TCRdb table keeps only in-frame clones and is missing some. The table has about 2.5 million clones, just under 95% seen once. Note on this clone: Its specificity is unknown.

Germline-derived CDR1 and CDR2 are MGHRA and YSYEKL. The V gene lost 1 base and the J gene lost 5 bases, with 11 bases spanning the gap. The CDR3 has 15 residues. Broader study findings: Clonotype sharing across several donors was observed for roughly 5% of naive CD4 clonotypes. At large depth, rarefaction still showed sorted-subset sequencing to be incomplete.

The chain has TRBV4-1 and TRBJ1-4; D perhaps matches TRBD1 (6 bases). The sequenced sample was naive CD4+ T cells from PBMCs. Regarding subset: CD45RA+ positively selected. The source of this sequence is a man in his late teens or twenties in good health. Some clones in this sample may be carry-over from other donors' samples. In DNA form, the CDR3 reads TGCGCCAGCAGCCAAGTTACAGGGAGGAATGAAAAACTGTTTTTT. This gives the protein CASSQVTGRNEKLFF.